This T cell receptor (beta chain) was documented in a study of T cell clones after liver transplantation. The count of this clone is one. Measured with immunoSEQ multiplex PCR; TCRdb has only the in-frame clones, and not every one. The sample shows some 9,200 clones, over 55% of them seen only once. Trimming cost V 4 bases and J 8 bases; bases outside gene matches: 2. Germline V lookup: CDR1 MNHEY, CDR2 SVGAGI. This CDR3 is built from 14 residues. This sequence joins TRBV6-5 and TRBJ1-6, with 10 bases identical to TRBD1. Material: CD8+ T cells from blood, obtained at the roughly 15-month timepoint. This receptor was identified in a human patient who received a liver transplant. The T cells may partly be graft donor cells. This CDR3 reads CASSSGTGDSPLHF. The CDR3 DNA sequence: TGTGCCAGCAGTTCGGGGACAGGGGATTCACCCCTCCACTTT.